The clone carrying this TCR beta chain was seen repeatedly, ten times or more. Its specificity is unknown. Patients were excluded for uncontrolled infection, other autoimmune disease, pregnancy or lactation. The entry originates in a study of T cells in Graves' hyperthyroidism and ophthalmopathy. Whole-study context: Peripheral blood sampling occurred at initial diagnosis, before any treatment. General study points: The model forecast ophthalmopathy, anticipating it by a median approximately 6 months before onset. Ophthalmopathy was separated from stable hyperthyroidism by a 13 V-J model.

The germline V gene has CDR1 SQVTM and CDR2 ANQGSEA. Trimming took 4 bases from V and 0 from J; bases not matched to a gene: 8. The length of the CDR3 is 15 residues. Researchers took RNA transcripts and amplified the TCR beta CDR3 regions from them. With the HTBI primer set, the TCR CDR3 went through a first round of RT-PCR. TCRdb ran MiXCR on the multiplex PCR reads and lists one entry per CDR3 protein. The sample lists 330,000 or so distinct CDR3 sequences, roughly 18% occurring once. The receptor comes from a woman aged 40-49 years with Graves' ophthalmopathy. The V gene is TRBV29-1, the J gene TRBJ1-1; 7 bases are a match to TRBD1. Specimen: blood. As DNA, the CDR3 is TGCAGCGTTGCCAAGGGGGCGACCATGAACACTGAAGCTTTCTTT. Translating it yields CSVAKGATMNTEAFF.